Below are 29 T cell receptor beta chains sequenced from a single sample in a study of T cells in women clearing cervical HPV infection. The repertoire was sequenced with immunoSEQ multiplex PCR; TCRdb's copy has only in-frame clones and lacks some. The clone table shows roughly 28,000 clones, with the ten largest holding 2.8%. The source material was blood buffy coat. These receptors all come from a woman aged 18 to 75 with a cervical HPV16 infection that either progressed to CIN3+ or cleared (not recorded which).

CDR3 bases read: TGCAGTGCTCGACAGATCCTTAATGAAAAA. The encoded protein is CSARQILNEK. Given in full, the CDR3 is CSARQILNEKLFF. The chain links TRBV20-1 to TRBJ1-4, with D tentatively TRBD1 (5 bases). The CDR3 goes on 3 residues after the read ends, and that part is filled in from the germline J gene. The germline CDR1 and CDR2 sequences are DFQATT and SNEGSKA (reference sequence). The CDR3 spans 13 residues. The V and J ends lost 5 bases and 4 bases respectively, with 11 bases between them.

Concerning this clone: The read gets to within 3 residues of the CDR3 end, and the germline J gene fills in the rest. The chain combines TRBV5-8 with TRBJ2-5, with TRBD1 matching 8 bases. The CDR3 is 15 residues long. The germline CDR1 and CDR2 sequences are SGHTS and YDEGEE. The V gene end was trimmed by 4 bases and the J gene end by 3 bases; junction bases not matched to a gene: 8. CDR3 sequence reads: CASSGLNRGKETQYF. The DNA read from the CDR3 is TGTGCCAGCAGCGGGCTAAACAGGGGGAAAGAGACC.

In regard to this clone: Read data end 3 residues before the CDR3 end; the end is taken from the germline J gene. This chain uses TRBV2 with TRBJ1-1; D is uncertain. The V end lost 9 bases, the J end lost 2 bases, and 13 bases lay between the germline ends. The germline gives CDR1 SNHLY, CDR2 FYNNEI. This CDR3 has 13 amino acids. CDR3 DNA (partial): TGTGCCAGTCAAGGCGAGGGTAACACTGAA. Translation: CASQGEGNTE. The CDR3, in full, reads CASQGEGNTEAFF.

Comments on this clone: Sequencing ends 3 residues short of the CDR3 end; the germline J gene provides the rest. The chain combines TRBV30 with TRBJ2-5; 16 bases match TRBD2. CDR1 and CDR2 from the germline V gene are GTSNPN and SVGIG (reference sequence). V gave up 8 bases and J gave up 5 bases; unmatched junction bases: 8. The CDR3 is 15 amino acids. This CDR3 reads CAGKPGLAGGETQYF. CDR3 DNA (partial): TGTGCCGGAAAACCGGGACTAGCGGGGGGGGAGACC. The variable domain in full, with the rest retrieved from reference TRBV30 and TRBJ2-5, is SQTIHQWPATLVQPVGSPLSLECTVEGTSNPNLYWYRQAAGRGLQLLFYSVGIGQISSEVPQNLSASRPQDRQFILSSKKLLLSDSGFYLCAGKPGLAGGETQYFGPGTRLLVL.

Regarding this clone: The read halts 3 residues ahead of the CDR3 end, with the missing end drawn from the germline J gene. The genes are TRBV5-1 and TRBJ2-5, with D tentatively TRBD2 (6 bases). V was clipped by 4 bases and J by 5 bases, with 15 bases between them. Germline values: CDR1 SGHRS, CDR2 YFSETQ. This CDR3 comprises 14 residues. The covered CDR3 bases are TGCGCCAGCAGCCCCCGAGGAGGGGTGGAGACC. This encodes CASSPRGGVET. The whole CDR3 is CASSPRGGVETQYF.

In the case of this clone: Sequencing ends 3 residues short of the CDR3 end; the germline J gene provides the rest. The chain carries TRBV12-3 or TRBV12-4 and TRBJ2-1; D may be TRBD2 (5 bases). V was pared by 4 bases and J by 3 bases, with 13 bases between. There are 15 residues in the CDR3. The sequenced part of the CDR3 DNA is TGTGCCAGCAGTTATCCGGCGGGTGGCTACAATGAG. Amino acid sequence: CASSYPAGGYNE. The whole CDR3 region reads CASSYPAGGYNEQFF.

As concerns this clone: The read terminates 3 residues ahead of where the CDR3 ends, so the germline J gene completes it. The chain links TRBV27 to TRBJ1-6; weak D call: TRBD1 (5 bases). Germline CDR1 and CDR2: MNHEY and SMNVEV (reference sequence). This CDR3 comprises 17 residues. V lost 5 bases, J lost 3 bases, and 17 bases lay in between. The covered CDR3 bases are TGTGCCAGCAGTCGAACGCAAATAAGGGGCTATAATTCACCC. Amino acid sequence: CASSRTQIRGYNSP. The full CDR3 reads CASSRTQIRGYNSPLHF.

With regard to this clone: From the germline J gene comes the end of the CDR3, since the read stops 3 residues before it. This chain uses TRBV10-1 with TRBJ2-1, with 10 bases fitting TRBD2. Germline V gene sequence: CDR1 WNHNN, CDR2 SYGVQD (reference sequence). This CDR3 spans 16 amino acids. V gave up 4 bases and J gave up 1 base; unmatched junction bases: 4. The CDR3: CASSVRLAGSYNEQFF. CDR3 DNA (partial): TGCGCCAGCAGTGTCCGACTAGCGGGTTCCTACAATGAG.

Note on this clone: The read stops 3 residues short of the end of the CDR3; the missing end is completed from the germline J gene. This chain uses TRBV18 with TRBJ2-5; 14 bases map to TRBD2. The CDR3 spans 16 residues. The V and J ends lost 5 bases and 2 bases, in that order; junction bases with no gene match: 4. Germline V gene sequence: CDR1 KGHSH, CDR2 LQKENI. CDR3 sequence reads: CASSVGTSGRQETQYF. The CDR3 DNA, read in part, is TGTGCCAGCTCAGTAGGGACTAGCGGGAGACAAGAGACC.

Concerning this clone itself: The read falls 3 residues short of the CDR3 end, and the missing part is taken from the germline J gene. This chain connects TRBV19 to TRBJ1-2; D ambiguous. The germline V and J ends were trimmed by 7 bases and 1 base, with 13 bases remaining between them. Germline loops: CDR1 LNHDA, CDR2 SQIVND (reference sequence). The length of the CDR3 is 14 residues. The sequenced part of the CDR3 DNA is TGTGCCAGTACGATCCGGGGTATTAACTATGGC. It translates to CASTIRGINYG. The CDR3 in full is CASTIRGINYGYTF.

In regard to this clone: The sequenced fragment ends 3 residues before the CDR3 boundary, so the rest is inferred from the germline J gene. The chain carries TRBV7-6 and TRBJ2-2, with 10 bases aligning to TRBD2. Germline V lookup: CDR1 SGHVS, CDR2 FNYEAQ. This CDR3 contains 15 residues. Trimming at V came to 1 base and at J to 6 bases, leaving 2 bases not matched to a gene. The CDR3 DNA, read in part, is TGTGCCAGCAGCTTAGAAGCGGGAGGGGCCGGGGAG. The encoded protein is CASSLEAGGAGE. The full CDR3 is CASSLEAGGAGELFF.

Details on this clone: From the germline J gene comes the end of the CDR3, since the read stops 3 residues before it. The chain employs TRBV5-1 and TRBJ2-5, with TRBD2 matching over 12 bases. V dropped 3 bases and J dropped 5; count of bases not matched to a gene: 14. The CDR3 is 18 residues long. Germline lookup yields CDR1 SGHRS and CDR2 YFSETQ. The CDR3 DNA, read in part, is TGCGCCAGCAGCTCCCAACCTAGCGGGGGGGCCGCGGGGGAGACC. Translated: CASSSQPSGGAAGET. The CDR3 in its entirety is CASSSQPSGGAAGETQYF.

Turning to this clone: The junction departs from germline at one end; a sequencing error may be responsible. The CDR3 goes on 3 residues after the read ends, and that part is filled in from the germline J gene. The chain employs TRBV4-1 and TRBJ1-6; D ambiguous. Germline V CDR1 and CDR2: MGHRA, YSYEKL. The CDR3 sequence is 15 residues long. The CDR3 reads CTSSHPREYNSPLHF. Partial CDR3 DNA: TGCACCAGCAGCCACCCCAGAGAATATAATTCACCC.

In the case of this clone: The read terminates 3 residues ahead of where the CDR3 ends, so the germline J gene completes it. The chain couples TRBV30 to TRBJ1-1; TRBD1 might be the D (5 bases). The CDR3 consists of 13 residues. CDR1 is GTSNPN, CDR2 SVGIG, per germline (reference sequence). Between the trimmed V and J ends, which lost 1 base and 4 bases, there was a span of 10 bases. The DNA read from the CDR3 is TGTGCCTGGAGTGGACAGAAGGGCACTGAA. It translates to CAWSGQKGTE. The whole CDR3 protein is CAWSGQKGTEAFF. The full variable domain, its missing parts supplied by reference TRBV30 and TRBJ1-1, is SQTIHQWPATLVQPVGSPLSLECTVEGTSNPNLYWYRQAAGRGLQLLFYSVGIGQISSEVPQNLSASRPQDRQFILSSKKLLLSDSGFYLCAWSGQKGTEAFFGQGTRLTVV.

Concerning this clone itself: The read terminates 3 residues before the CDR3 end, so the remaining end is supplied by the germline J gene. The V gene is TRBV7-6, the J gene TRBJ1-2; D uncertain. Germline V gene data show CDR1 as SGHVS and CDR2 as FNYEAQ. This CDR3 is built from 13 residues. The CDR3: CASSLALGNDYTF. The CDR3 bases that were read are TGTGCCAGCAGCTTAGCGTTGGGCAATGAC.

In regard to this clone: The read falls 3 residues short of the CDR3 end, and the missing part is taken from the germline J gene. The V call is TRBV20-1, the J call TRBJ2-2, with a weak D call TRBD2 (7 bases). The CDR3 length is 14 residues. Germline values: CDR1 DFQATT, CDR2 SNEGSKA (reference sequence). CDR3 protein: CSARGGGTNEKLFF. CDR3 bases read: TGCAGTGCTAGGGGAGGGGGAACTAATGAAAAG.

Worth noting for this clone: The CDR3 goes on 3 residues after the read ends, and that part is filled in from the germline J gene. The chain uses TRBV5-1 and TRBJ1-6; D ambiguous. The CDR3 has 14 amino acids. Trimming took off 0 bases at V and 10 bases at J, with 11 bases between the two ends. Germline loops: CDR1 SGHRS, CDR2 YFSETQ. The DNA read from the CDR3 is TGCGCCAGCAGCTTGGCCGGGTACGGCTCACCC. This translates into CASSLAGYGSP. The full CDR3 protein is CASSLAGYGSPLHF.

Of note for this clone: With the read ending 3 residues before the CDR3 end, the germline J gene is used to fill in that end. The rearrangement joins TRBV12-3 or TRBV12-4 to TRBJ2-5; TRBD2 agrees at 8 bases. Germline trimming cut 4 bases from V and 4 bases from J; bases unmatched to any gene: 8. The CDR3 runs 15 residues. Incomplete CDR3 DNA: TGTGCCAGCAGTTCCGGGACTAGTCCTCGAGAGACC. This translates into CASSSGTSPRET. The whole CDR3 reads CASSSGTSPRETQYF.

Concerning this clone itself: The missing CDR3 end, 3 residues past where the read stops, is filled in from the germline J gene. The genes are TRBV6-1 and TRBJ2-7; D is undetermined. Trimming left V 2 bases short and J 5 bases short, with 10 bases between. The CDR3 totals 13 residues. Germline V gene sequence: CDR1 MNHNS, CDR2 SASEGT. The CDR3 spells CASSEKEVHEQYF. The CDR3 DNA, read in part, is TGTGCCAGCAGTGAAAAAGAGGTCCACGAG.

Regarding this clone: The missing CDR3 end, 3 residues past where the read stops, is filled in from the germline J gene. This chain links TRBV5-4 with TRBJ1-1; D unclear. V was clipped by 3 bases and J by 7 bases, with 7 bases between them. The CDR3 sequence is 11 residues long. The germline CDR1 and CDR2 sequences are SGHNT and YYREEE (reference sequence). The DNA read from the CDR3 is TGTGCCAGCAGCTCTTCGGGTGAA. It yields the protein CASSSSGE. The entire CDR3 protein reads CASSSSGEAFF.

To note about this clone: The read is 3 residues too short to cover the CDR3 end, so that end is filled in from the germline J gene. This chain joins TRBV5-1 and TRBJ1-2; 8 bases are a match to TRBD1. The V gene's germline CDR1 is SGHRS and CDR2 YFSETQ. The CDR3 contains 14 residues. CDR3 DNA (partial): TGCGCCAGCAGCTTCCGGACAGGGTCGGAGGGC. Its translation is CASSFRTGSEG. The entire CDR3 sequence reads CASSFRTGSEGYTF.

As regards this clone: The CDR3 end lies 3 residues beyond the end of the read and is filled in from the germline J gene. V and J are TRBV6-2 or TRBV6-3 and TRBJ2-6; D ambiguous. CDR1 is MNHEY and CDR2 is SVGEGT in the germline V gene. V gave up 6 bases and J gave up 0 bases, with 9 bases separating them. The CDR3 is 15 amino acids. The CDR3 loop reads CASSSGNSGANVLTF. CDR3 bases read: TGTGCCAGCAGCTCAGGAAACTCTGGGGCCAACGTC.

As for this clone: The read terminates 3 residues before the CDR3 end, so the remaining end is supplied by the germline J gene. The chain employs TRBV20-1 and TRBJ1-6, with 7 bases fitting TRBD1. The CDR3 sequence is 14 residues long. The V segment lost 2 bases and the J segment 8 bases; nucleotides outside the gene matches: 6. CDR1 and CDR2 from the germline V gene are DFQATT and SNEGSKA (reference sequence). The CDR3 here is CSARPGGVYSPLHF. The DNA read from the CDR3 is TGCAGTGCTAGACCAGGGGGTGTTTATTCACCC.

To note about this clone: The read comes to an end 3 residues before the CDR3 does, leaving the germline J gene to fill in the end. The V call is TRBV5-6, the J call TRBJ1-2; 7 nucleotides match TRBD1. From germline, CDR1 is SGHDT and CDR2 YYEEEE. Trimming cost V 6 bases and J 3 bases; bases outside gene matches: 8. This CDR3 spans 14 amino acids. Incomplete CDR3 DNA: TGTGCCAGCAACGGGGACAGCTCGTACTATGGC. Translating it yields CASNGDSSYYG. The complete CDR3 sequence is CASNGDSSYYGYTF.

Concerning this clone itself: Its ends do not fully match the called genes, so a read error is possible. Sequencing ends 3 residues short of the CDR3 end; the germline J gene provides the rest. The chain recombines TRBV28 with TRBJ2-7; D possibly corresponds to TRBD1 (6 bases). The CDR3 sequence is 14 residues long. The V gene's germline CDR1 is MDHEN and CDR2 SYDVKM. CDR3 sequence: CASRGSQGSHEQYF. CDR3 bases read: TGTGCCAGCAGAGGCTCACAGGGCTCCCACGAG.

For this clone: The read finishes 3 residues shy of the CDR3 end, and the germline J gene is used to complete it. V usage is TRBV19 and J usage is TRBJ1-1, with no clear D. The germline V gene encodes CDR1 LNHDA and CDR2 SQIVND (reference sequence). The CDR3 sequence is 13 residues long. V lost 6 bases, J lost 6 bases, and 14 bases lay in between. The CDR3 reads CASSRGNDAEAFF. The CDR3 DNA, read in part, is TGTGCCAGTAGCCGCGGAAACGACGCTGAA.

With regard to this clone: The CDR3 end is not reached by the read, which stops 3 residues before it; the germline J gene fills it in. The rearrangement joins TRBV27 to TRBJ2-3; D is ambiguous. Trimming took 0 bases from V and 1 from J, leaving 5 bases between them. CDR1 MNHEY and CDR2 SMNVEV come from the germline V gene (reference sequence). This CDR3 has 14 residues. The CDR3 region is CASSLSTRTDTQYF. Partial CDR3 DNA: TGTGCCAGCAGTTTATCGACTCGCACAGATACG.

Notes on this clone: The read stops 3 residues short of the end of the CDR3; the missing end is completed from the germline J gene. V usage is TRBV2 and J usage is TRBJ1-2; weak D call: TRBD1 (6 bases). This CDR3 spans 12 amino acids. Germline values: CDR1 SNHLY, CDR2 FYNNEI. Trimming took off 3 bases at V and 7 bases at J, with 9 bases between the two ends. Partial CDR3 DNA: TGTGCCAGCAGTGAGGTGGACAGTGGC. Its protein is CASSEVDSG. The whole CDR3 sequence is CASSEVDSGYTF.

Worth noting for this clone: The CDR3 end lies 3 residues beyond the end of the read and is filled in from the germline J gene. The V and J genes are TRBV11-2 and TRBJ2-2, with TRBD2 as a possible D gene (5 bases). CDR3 length equals 12 residues. Germline V lookup: CDR1 SGHAT, CDR2 FQNNGV. V lost 5 bases and J lost 7, with 8 bases in between. CDR3 DNA, as far as it was read: TGTGCCAGCAGCCCCGGGGTCGGGGAG. Amino acid sequence: CASSPGVGE. The entire CDR3 protein is CASSPGVGELFF.